The 23 T cell receptor beta chains listed next were all sequenced from one sample in a study of T cells in women clearing cervical HPV infection. Method: immunoSEQ multiplex PCR; TCRdb's copy keeps in-frame clones and lacks some. The sample includes 9,000 to 15,000 clones. Sequenced: blood buffy coat. These TCRs come from a woman between 18 and 75 years old with a cervical HPV16 infection that either progressed to CIN3+ or cleared (not recorded which).

The CDR3 bases that were read are TGCGCCAGCAGCTTCGGTACGGGTTCGCTGGAACCCGAAAAA. This encodes CASSFGTGSLEPEK. The entire CDR3 protein is CASSFGTGSLEPEKLFF. The chain employs TRBV5-1 and TRBJ1-4; D gene uncertain. The CDR3 end is not reached by the read, which stops 3 residues before it; the germline J gene fills it in. V was pared by 2 bases and J by 8 bases, with 22 bases between. This CDR3 contains 17 residues. Germline CDR1 reads SGHRS; CDR2 reads YFSETQ.

The DNA read from the CDR3 is TGCGCCAGCAGCCAAGAACCGACTAGCGGGGGGAACACCGGGGAG. Translation: CASSQEPTSGGNTGE. The whole CDR3 protein reads CASSQEPTSGGNTGELFF. The rearrangement links TRBV4-1 to TRBJ2-2; 12 bases agree with TRBD2. The CDR3 extends 3 residues past the end of the read, so its final part is completed from the germline J gene. Germline V CDR1 and CDR2: MGHRA, YSYEKL. V gave up 0 bases and J gave up 1 base; unmatched junction bases: 3. The CDR3 runs to 18 residues.

A remark on this clone: The read ends 3 residues before the CDR3 terminus; that terminus is restored from the germline J gene. V gene TRBV5-1 combines with J gene TRBJ1-2, with TRBD1 as a possible D gene (6 bases). The CDR3 has 14 residues. V was pared by 3 bases and J by 3 bases, with 12 bases between. Germline V gene sequence: CDR1 SGHRS, CDR2 YFSETQ. The CDR3 here is CASSSQDRDYGYTF. The part of the CDR3 DNA that was read is TGCGCCAGCAGCTCGCAGGACAGAGACTATGGC.

Note on this clone: The read halts 3 residues ahead of the CDR3 end, with the missing end drawn from the germline J gene. The chain couples TRBV30 to TRBJ1-4; possible D gene TRBD1, 5 bases. CDR1 and CDR2 (germline): GTSNPN, SVGIG (reference sequence). The CDR3 loop spans 12 amino acids. The germline V and J ends were trimmed by 5 bases and 10 bases, with 14 bases remaining between them. The CDR3 reads CAWPWGGTKLFF. The DNA read from the CDR3 is TGTGCCTGGCCCTGGGGGGGGACAAAA.

About this clone: The CDR3 goes on 3 residues after the read ends, and that part is filled in from the germline J gene. This chain links TRBV5-1 with TRBJ1-4; 9 bases are a match to TRBD1. CDR1 is SGHRS, CDR2 YFSETQ, per germline. V shed 2 bases and J 8 bases; nucleotides not matched to a gene: 4. The CDR3 covers 14 residues. The part of the CDR3 DNA that was read is TGCGCCAGCAGCTTCGACAGGGGGACCGAAAAA. As protein: CASSFDRGTEK. The entire CDR3 protein is CASSFDRGTEKLFF. The full variable domain, rest sourced from reference TRBV5-1 and TRBJ1-4, is KAGVTQTPRYLIKTRGQQVTLSCSPISGHRSVSWYQQTPGQGLQFLFEYFSETQRNKGNFPGRFSGRQFSNSRSEMNVSTLELGDSALYLCASSFDRGTEKLFFGSGTQLSVL.

A remark on this clone: The CDR3 is cut off 3 residues early in the read; its end comes from the germline J gene. This rearrangement joins TRBV2 to TRBJ2-5; unclear D gene. This CDR3 has 14 residues. Germline values: CDR1 SNHLY, CDR2 FYNNEI. Trimming took off 3 bases at V and 5 bases at J, with 13 bases between the two ends. CDR3 loop: CASSDTAVSETQYF. The sequenced CDR3 bases are TGTGCCAGCAGTGATACGGCGGTCTCGGAGACC.

Turning to this clone: From the germline J gene comes the end of the CDR3, since the read stops 3 residues before it. This chain uses TRBV20-1 with TRBJ1-1, with a possible D match to TRBD1 (6 bases). Deletions cut 6 bases from V and 0 bases from J, with 11 bases between. The CDR3 has 13 amino acids. Germline CDR1 is DFQATT and CDR2 is SNEGSKA (reference sequence). The covered CDR3 bases are TGCAGTGCCCCGGGACACCTGAACACTGAA. Its translation: CSAPGHLNTE. The complete CDR3 protein is CSAPGHLNTEAFF.

Turning to this clone: The read halts 3 residues ahead of the CDR3 end, with the missing end drawn from the germline J gene. The chain has TRBV28 and TRBJ2-5; 10 bases align to TRBD2. V was pared by 5 bases and J by 5 bases, with 14 bases of the junction left unmatched. Germline V gives CDR1 MDHEN, CDR2 SYDVKM. The length of the CDR3 is 17 residues. This chain's CDR3 is CASSIPSGGDPLETQYF. Incomplete CDR3 DNA: TGTGCCAGCAGTATACCTAGCGGGGGAGACCCCTTGGAGACC.

The part of the CDR3 DNA that was read is TGTGCCAGCACTCTGAAGGGGGCAGGC. This codes for CASTLKGAG. The whole CDR3 region reads CASTLKGAGYTF. The V gene is TRBV2, the J gene TRBJ1-2; the match to TRBD1 covers 7 bases. The read ends 3 residues early relative to the CDR3; the germline J gene fills the gap. The germline CDR1 and CDR2 sequences are SNHLY and FYNNEI. The CDR3 totals 12 residues.

As to this clone: The read ends 3 residues early relative to the CDR3; the germline J gene fills the gap. The chain carries TRBV5-1 and TRBJ2-3; 10 nucleotides line up with TRBD1. The germline gives CDR1 SGHRS, CDR2 YFSETQ. This CDR3 comprises 16 residues. The V and J ends lost 0 bases and 3 bases, in that order; junction bases with no gene match: 4. The CDR3 loop reads CASSLGQGAGTDTQYF. The part of the CDR3 DNA that was read is TGCGCCAGCAGCTTGGGACAGGGGGCTGGTACAGATACG.

In the case of this clone: The read stops 3 residues short of the end of the CDR3; the missing end is completed from the germline J gene. This chain links TRBV18 with TRBJ2-5; TRBD2 agrees at 9 bases. V was pared by 3 bases and J by 2 bases, with 4 bases of the junction left unmatched. The CDR3 sequence is 15 residues long. Germline loops: CDR1 KGHSH, CDR2 LQKENI. CDR3 DNA, as far as it was read: TGTGCCAGCTCACCTCCGGGACTAGCTCAAGAGACC. Its protein product is CASSPPGLAQET. In full, the CDR3 reads CASSPPGLAQETQYF.

In regard to this clone: The observed sequence ends 3 residues before the CDR3 terminus, with the missing tail filled in from the germline J gene. The chain is built from TRBV4-1 and TRBJ1-1; maybe TRBD1 (5 bases). Germline-derived CDR1 and CDR2 are MGHRA and YSYEKL. Trimming took off 3 bases at V and 4 bases at J, with 12 bases between the two ends. The CDR3 totals 14 residues. The sequenced part of the CDR3 DNA is TGCGCCAGCAGCCACCCTCGGGGACTCACTGAA. Translating gives CASSHPRGLTE. The CDR3, in full, reads CASSHPRGLTEAFF.

Note on this clone: Read data end 3 residues before the CDR3 end; the end is taken from the germline J gene. The rearrangement links TRBV20-1 to TRBJ2-5; tentative D call: TRBD1 (6 bases). The CDR3 is 13 residues long. Trimming removed 6 bases from V and 5 bases from J, with 16 bases in between. The germline V gene has CDR1 DFQATT and CDR2 SNEGSKA (reference sequence). CDR3 sequence reads: CSAAHRETETQYF. The DNA read from the CDR3 is TGCAGTGCCGCGCACAGGGAAACGGAGACC.

The CDR3 bases that were read are TGCAGCGTCGACAGGGCTGGGGCCAACGTC. Its protein product is CSVDRAGANV. The entire CDR3 reads CSVDRAGANVLTF. This chain connects TRBV29-1 to TRBJ2-6; TRBD1 matches at 7 bases. The sequence runs out 3 residues before the end of the CDR3; the remainder is reconstructed from the germline J gene. The germline V gene encodes CDR1 SQVTM and CDR2 ANQGSEA. V dropped 6 bases and J dropped 2; count of bases not matched to a gene: 1. This CDR3 region has 13 residues.

CDR3 residues: CAWSPADRASGEQFF. CDR3 DNA, as far as it was read: TGTGCCTGGAGCCCTGCGGACAGGGCGTCTGGTGAG. This chain links TRBV30 with TRBJ2-1, with 8 bases that match TRBD1. The CDR3 end falls 3 residues outside the read, so it is completed with the germline J gene. Losses at the gene ends were 3 bases for V and 9 bases for J; bases not matched to a gene: 13. Germline V gene data show CDR1 as GTSNPN and CDR2 as SVGIG (reference sequence). The CDR3 is 15 residues long.

In regard to this clone: The sequenced fragment ends 3 residues before the CDR3 boundary, so the rest is inferred from the germline J gene. The V and J genes are TRBV11-3 and TRBJ2-5; possible D gene TRBD2, 6 bases. The CDR3 covers 15 residues. Between the trimmed V and J ends, which lost 5 bases and 2 bases, there was a span of 15 bases. Germline assignment: CDR1 SGHNT and CDR2 YENEEA. CDR3 in amino acids: CASSTIAVGQETQYF. The CDR3 bases that were read are TGTGCCAGCAGCACAATAGCGGTGGGGCAAGAGACC.

As for this clone: The read falls 3 residues short of the CDR3 end, and the missing part is taken from the germline J gene. The chain couples TRBV6-4 to TRBJ2-1; TRBD2 aligns across 15 bases. Per germline, CDR1 MRHNA and CDR2 SNTAGT. The V and J ends lost 2 bases and 7 bases, in that order; junction bases with no gene match: 0. This CDR3 spans 15 amino acids. CDR3 bases read: TGTGCCAGCAGTGACGGGACTAGCGGGGGGAATGAG. Translated, it gives CASSDGTSGGNE. Given in full, the CDR3 is CASSDGTSGGNEQFF.

Comment on this clone: The read ends 3 residues before the CDR3 terminus; that terminus is restored from the germline J gene. The V gene is TRBV5-4, the J gene TRBJ1-1; TRBD1 is a possible D gene (5 bases). Germline V CDR1 and CDR2: SGHNT, YYREEE (reference sequence). Between the trimmed V and J ends, which lost 2 bases and 4 bases, there was a span of 6 bases. The CDR3 extends over 12 amino acids. CDR3 sequence reads: CASSFDSTEAFF. CDR3 bases read: TGTGCCAGCAGCTTTGACAGCACTGAA.

According to its frequency, this clone is medium-sized. From the germline J gene comes the end of the CDR3, since the read stops 3 residues before it. The rearrangement uses TRBV7-3 and TRBJ1-2; TRBD1 agrees at 8 bases. Losses at the gene ends were 5 bases for V and 4 bases for J; bases not matched to a gene: 12. Germline assignment: CDR1 SGHTA and CDR2 FQGTGA. This CDR3 has 16 amino acids. The sequenced CDR3 bases are TGTGCCAGCAGCGACAGTACAGGGGGTGACCTCTATGGC. Translating gives CASSDSTGGDLYG. The CDR3 as a whole reads CASSDSTGGDLYGYTF.

On this clone: The read halts 3 residues ahead of the CDR3 end, with the missing end drawn from the germline J gene. This sequence joins TRBV2 and TRBJ1-1, with 7 bases matching TRBD1. This CDR3 comprises 13 residues. CDR1 and CDR2 (germline): SNHLY, FYNNEI. V shed 7 bases and J 1 base; nucleotides not matched to a gene: 3. The CDR3 DNA, read in part, is TGTGCCAGCAAAGACAGGGAGAACACTGAA. Translated, it gives CASKDRENTE. The entire CDR3 reads CASKDRENTEAFF.

A word on this clone: At one of its ends the junction is not consistent with the germline gene, which may arise from a read error. The read ends 3 residues early relative to the CDR3; the germline J gene fills the gap. This chain joins TRBV7-7 and TRBJ2-5; 10 nucleotides line up with TRBD1. From germline, CDR1 is SSHAT and CDR2 FNYEAQ (reference sequence). The CDR3 runs to 13 residues. The CDR3 region is CASSPGQGETQYF. The sequenced part of the CDR3 DNA is TGTGCTAGCAGCCCGGGACAGGGGGAGACC.

The CDR3 bases that were read are TGTGCCAGCAGTGAATTCTTGGATGGGCGAGGACAGGGGCATGGC. Residues: CASSEFLDGRGQGHG. The whole CDR3 sequence reads CASSEFLDGRGQGHGYTF. The rearrangement uses TRBV6-1 and TRBJ1-2; 9 bases agree with TRBD1. The observed sequence ends 3 residues before the CDR3 terminus, with the missing tail filled in from the germline J gene. Germline values: CDR1 MNHNS, CDR2 SASEGT. V lost 2 bases and J lost 6; bases outside the gene matches: 16. The CDR3 length is 18 residues.

A note on this clone: The read finishes 3 residues shy of the CDR3 end, and the germline J gene is used to complete it. The V and J genes are TRBV20-1 and TRBJ2-7; perhaps TRBD1 as D (5 bases). The V and J ends lost 1 base and 2 bases respectively, with 18 bases between them. The CDR3 has 16 amino acids. CDR1 is DFQATT and CDR2 is SNEGSKA in the germline V gene (reference sequence). The CDR3 here is CSARALRFGAPYEQYF. CDR3 bases read: TGCAGTGCTAGAGCCCTCCGCTTTGGGGCCCCCTACGAG.